This T cell receptor beta chain was retrieved from a study of blood T cell repertoires in COVID-19. Some clones are missing from TCRdb's copy, which holds only in-frame ones; the method was immunoSEQ multiplex PCR. The sample contains more than 90,000 clones, approximately 80% of which appear only once. This clone was picked up one time. The sequencing input was peripheral blood. The clonotype was recovered from a woman in her 70s with acute or convalescent COVID-19.

The CDR3 reads CASSFPGGSNQPQHF. The DNA for the CDR3 is TGTGCCAGCAGTTTCCCCGGGGGTAGCAATCAGCCCCAGCATTTT. The gene calls are TRBV28 and TRBJ1-5, with D possibly being TRBD1 (5 bases). The ends were cut back, 3 bases at V and 0 bases at J, with 9 bases in the middle. The germline V gene encodes CDR1 MDHEN and CDR2 SYDVKM. This CDR3 region has 15 residues.